The 8 T cell receptor beta chains reported below all come from one sample, sequenced in a study of blood T cells in healthy people across ages. A J-beta primer mix and a sample-barcoded 5' primer were used in a second PCR of about 7 to 12 cycles. TCRdb ran MiXCR on the 5' RACE reads and lists one entry per CDR3 protein. This sample has some 1,800,000 distinct CDR3 sequences, with roughly two fifths found just once. The sequenced sample consisted of blood. All receptors come from a human donor in good health.

This clonotype has a handful of counts. The chain couples TRBV6-6 to TRBJ1-1; 9 bases align to TRBD1. The germline gives CDR1 MNHNY, CDR2 SVGAGI (reference sequence). The CDR3 has 12 residues. V lost 0 bases, J lost 12 bases, and 2 bases stayed unmatched. This CDR3 reads CASSYSTGGTFF. In DNA form, the CDR3 reads TGTGCCAGCAGTTACTCGACAGGGGGGACTTTCTTT.

The chain combines TRBV24-1 with TRBJ2-1; 7 nucleotides agree with TRBD1. Germline lookup yields CDR1 KGHDR and CDR2 SFDVKD. Trimming removed 4 bases from V and 7 bases from J; junction bases left unmatched: 24. This CDR3 is built from 20 residues. The CDR3 region is CATSEPPGGSRVEKWNEQFF. The CDR3 nucleotides read TGTGCCACCAGTGAGCCTCCAGGGGGTTCACGGGTCGAGAAGTGGAATGAGCAGTTCTTC.

The chain couples TRBV6-1 to TRBJ2-7, with 7 bases aligning to TRBD2. V shed 2 bases, J shed 1 base, and the junction held 5 bases outside the gene matches. Germline assignment: CDR1 MNHNS and CDR2 SASEGT. The CDR3 covers 15 residues. The CDR3 here is CASSEIREESYEQYF. In nucleotides, the CDR3 is TGTGCCAGCAGTGAAATTCGGGAGGAGTCCTACGAGCAGTACTTC.

Comment on this clonotype: Sequence at one end of the junction differs from germline and may be a read error. The CDR3 here is CANSQAPTGNYGYTF. In nucleotides, the CDR3 is TGCGCCAACAGCCAAGCACCGACAGGGAACTATGGCTACACCTTC. J is TRBJ1-2 and V is TRBV4-1; 7 positions agree with TRBD1. Germline V gene lookup returns CDR1 MGHRA and CDR2 YSYEKL. The CDR3 has 15 residues.

There are a few counts of this clonotype. The chain couples TRBV28 to TRBJ2-5, with D unclear. The end of the DNA is better explained by TRBJ2-7, so the J call may be wrong. Germline V gives CDR1 MDHEN, CDR2 SYDVKM. CDR3 length equals 12 residues. CDR3 amino acids: CASTAFQYEQYF. Written as DNA, the CDR3 is TGTGCCAGCACCGCGTTCCAATACGAGCAGTACTTC.

This clonotype appeared a few times. V gene TRBV6-6 combines with J gene TRBJ1-1; D is ambiguous. The V end lost 6 bases, the J end lost 4 bases, and 6 bases lay between the germline ends. Germline-derived CDR1 and CDR2 are MNHNY and SVGAGI (reference sequence). The CDR3 consists of 11 residues. CDR3 loop: CASRDRTEAFF. DNA of the CDR3: TGTGCCAGCAGGGACCGCACTGAAGCTTTCTTT.

This clonotype was recorded a few times. The chain is built from TRBV29-1 and TRBJ2-1; TRBD1 might be the D (7 bases). This CDR3 is 13 amino acids long. The germline V gene encodes CDR1 SQVTM and CDR2 ANQGSEA. Trimming shortened V by 4 bases and J by 9 bases, and 16 bases separated the two germline ends. The CDR3 nucleotides read TGCAGCGTTGCCCAGGGGGGAACTGGTGAGCAGTTCTTC. Encoded protein: CSVAQGGTGEQFF.

For this clonotype: A much more abundant neighbour one base away suggests this may be a read error. The chain joins TRBV12-3 or TRBV12-4 to TRBJ2-1, with D unclear. The tail of the sequence fits TRBJ2-7 better, so the J call may be wrong. The length of the CDR3 is 17 residues. The CDR3 region is CASSFAPLQSSYNEQYF. CDR3 DNA: TGTGCCAGCAGTTTTGCCCCTTTGCAGAGCTCCTACAATGAGCAGTACTTC.